Listed below are T cell receptor beta chains from one sample, sequenced in a study of cytomegalovirus exposure and HLA in healthy donors. TCRdb's copy holds only in-frame clones and misses some; the assay was immunoSEQ multiplex PCR. Altogether 90,000 to 150,000 clones are present, less than 65% being singletons, with the ten largest covering over 8%. Sample: PBMCs. The receptor source for this set is a middle-aged man in good health and CMV-seropositive. Both conserved end residues are part of each CDR3. The D gene is left open where the match is weak.

D,V,J,CDR3
NA,TRBV28,TRBJ1-2,CASSGRVDGYTF
TRBD2,TRBV14,TRBJ2-1,CASSPETSGRDNEQFF
NA,TRBV6-5,TRBJ2-7,CASSYSGGSSRGEQYF
TRBD2,TRBV6-5,TRBJ2-7,CASTRGTVYEQYF
NA,TRBV11-3,TRBJ2-1,CASSLDGGGVPYNEQFF
NA,TRBV2,TRBJ2-6,CASTRLPGANVLTF
TRBD1,TRBV27,TRBJ1-5,CASSSDRHHGQPQHF
TRBD1,TRBV6-1,TRBJ2-7,CASTRHGQGAYEQYF
NA,TRBV29-1,TRBJ2-1,CSVEGSPQGSYNEQFF
NA,TRBV27,TRBJ1-2,CASSLSLGANYGYTF
NA,TRBV10-1,TRBJ2-5,CASSESGEGTQYF
TRBD1,TRBV5-6,TRBJ1-1,CASSYQFGTGKVSTEAFF
TRBD1,TRBV7-3,TRBJ1-1,CASSLGQGAPTEAFF
NA,TRBV7-3,TRBJ2-2,CASGRGPSGELFF
NA,TRBV27,TRBJ1-1,CASSGGWGREDTEAFF
TRBD1,TRBV27,TRBJ1-1,CASSWTGISTEAFF
NA,TRBV29-1,TRBJ2-3,CSVEDRGGADTQYF
TRBD2,TRBV10-1,TRBJ2-5,CASSGTSGEETQYF
NA,TRBV10-3,TRBJ1-4,CAITTGPNEKLFF
TRBD2,TRBV7-9,TRBJ2-5,CASSLDLAGRQETQYF
NA,TRBV5-1,TRBJ1-2,CASSLDRGADGYTF
NA,TRBV7-9,TRBJ2-7,CASSLQGDEQYF
TRBD1,TRBV4-1,TRBJ2-2,CASSQGTGGIAGELFF
TRBD2,TRBV9,TRBJ2-7,CASSPGTTRFYEQYF
TRBD1,TRBV28,TRBJ1-5,CASRLRLQGLGNQPQHF
TRBD2,TRBV7-9,TRBJ2-3,CASSPLAEGGTDTQYF
TRBD1,TRBV5-1,TRBJ2-7,CASRPSGTGPYEQYF
NA,TRBV5-1,TRBJ2-2,CASSAGQFNTGELFF
TRBD2,TRBV2,TRBJ2-5,CASSLGLAEETQYF
NA,TRBV5-4,TRBJ2-3,CASSLAVTDTDTQYF
TRBD1,TRBV5-4,TRBJ2-5,CASSPRGLLTQYF
TRBD2,TRBV7-2,TRBJ2-5,CASSPGLAQETQYF
TRBD1,TRBV7-3,TRBJ1-2,CASSLVAGGSYYGYTF
NA,TRBV9,TRBJ2-7,CASSVGDRLSSYEQYF
NA,TRBV19,TRBJ2-7,CASSIQVGGYEQYF
NA,TRBV5-1,TRBJ2-3,CASSLWGVTDTQYF
TRBD2,TRBV6-5,TRBJ2-7,CASSYGGRSGYEQYF
TRBD2,TRBV7-9,TRBJ2-7,CASAGAYEQYF
NA,TRBV11-2,TRBJ1-1,CASSLEGGYRKAFF
TRBD1,TRBV6-5,TRBJ2-7,CASSYSGRGHYEQYF
NA,TRBV9,TRBJ2-7,CASSVVDSDQQYF
TRBD1,TRBV19,TRBJ1-1,CASRDPTPGQGAEAFF
TRBD1,TRBV13,TRBJ1-2,CASSGQGYGYTF
NA,TRBV9,TRBJ2-3,CASSVVTAGRDTQYF
NA,TRBV7-8,TRBJ1-4,CASSLNSGNEKLFF
TRBD2,TRBV13,TRBJ2-5,CASSLGLNGGETQYF
TRBD1,TRBV28,TRBJ1-1,CASSFPGQGRTEAFF
TRBD1,TRBV5-1,TRBJ2-1,CASSSTGTGVYNEQFF
NA,TRBV2,TRBJ1-1,CASSLQGANTEAFF
NA,TRBV9,TRBJ2-1,CASSVAWELYNEQFF
NA,TRBV5-4,TRBJ2-3,CASSPVGLTSTDTQYF
TRBD2,TRBV5-6,TRBJ2-7,CASSLIPGLWGLVREQYF
TRBD1,TRBV9,TRBJ2-5,CASSPLRDRDQETQYF
TRBD2,TRBV11-2,TRBJ2-1,CASSLASGGDYNEQFF
NA,TRBV19,TRBJ2-7,CASSLGALSDEQYF
NA,TRBV7-9,TRBJ2-2,CASSLGGASDRELFF
TRBD2,TRBV7-3,TRBJ2-1,CTSSLSGRAKDEQFF